These 29 T cell receptor beta chains came from one sample sequenced in a study of control samples from healthy donors and cancer patients. The repertoire was sequenced with immunoSEQ multiplex PCR; TCRdb's copy has only in-frame clones and lacks some. The sample shows tens of thousands of clones, approximately 89% of them seen only once. Sequenced sample: PBMCs. The receptors come from a woman in her fifties or sixties with head and neck cancer.

V usage is TRBV5-5 and J usage is TRBJ1-2; possible D gene TRBD1, 6 bases. Deletions cut 0 bases from V and 6 bases from J, with 21 bases between. The CDR3 runs 17 residues. Germline CDR1 SGHKS, CDR2 YYEKEE (reference sequence). CDR3 sequence: CASSLDGSGGPLHGYTF. For the CDR3, the DNA is TGTGCCAGCAGCTTGGATGGTTCGGGGGGCCCTTTACATGGCTACACCTTC.

The CDR3: CASSLKGLVTDTQYF. The CDR3 DNA is TGTGCCAGCAGTTTAAAGGGACTCGTGACAGATACGCAGTATTTT. The chain recombines TRBV27 with TRBJ2-3; D is possibly TRBD2 (6 bases). Germline loops: CDR1 MNHEY, CDR2 SMNVEV (reference sequence). V lost 2 bases to trimming and J lost 3 bases, with 12 bases between them. The CDR3 has 15 residues.

The genes are TRBV4-2 and TRBJ2-3; 16 bases fit TRBD2. V lost 1 base, J lost 4 bases, and 5 bases stayed unmatched. The germline gives CDR1 LGHNA, CDR2 YNFKEQ. This CDR3 has 18 amino acids. The CDR3 protein is CASSQVGTSGGEADTQYF. The DNA for the CDR3 is TGTGCCAGCAGCCAAGTTGGGACTAGCGGGGGGGAGGCAGATACGCAGTATTTT.

This clone was picked up one time. V gene TRBV5-1 combines with J gene TRBJ1-3; TRBD1 might be the D (6 bases). In germline, CDR1 is SGHRS, CDR2 YFSETQ. The CDR3 spans 14 residues. V was cut by 0 bases and J by 4 bases, with 8 bases left in between. CDR3 amino acids: CASSLDRVGNTIYF. CDR3 sequence (DNA): TGCGCCAGCAGCTTGGACAGGGTGGGAAACACCATATATTTT.

The chain carries TRBV28 and TRBJ2-3; D possibly corresponds to TRBD2 (6 bases). V was cut by 3 bases and J by 1 base, with 20 bases left in between. Germline CDR1 reads MDHEN; CDR2 reads SYDVKM. CDR3 length equals 18 residues. Here the CDR3 DNA reads TGTGCCAGCAGTTTTTTAGTGGGACGGGAGACTGGCACAGATACGCAGTATTTT. Its translation: CASSFLVGRETGTDTQYF. Looking up the rest from reference TRBV28 and TRBJ2-3 gives the full variable domain: DVKVTQSSRYLVKRTGEKVFLECVQDMDHENMFWYRQDPGLGLRLIYFSYDVKMKEKGDIPEGYSVSREKKERFSLILESASTNQTSMYLCASSFLVGRETGTDTQYFGPGTRLTVL.

The V gene is TRBV9, the J gene TRBJ2-1, with 10 bases lining up with TRBD2. The CDR3 runs to 15 residues. V lost 2 bases to trimming and J lost 5 bases; unmatched junction nucleotides: 4. Per germline, CDR1 SGDLS and CDR2 YYNGEE. CDR3 nucleotides: TGTGCCAGCAGCGTCAGCGGGGGGGACCACAATGAGCAGTTCTTC. Its translation is CASSVSGGDHNEQFF.

The chain recombines TRBV7-8 with TRBJ1-4; D perhaps matches TRBD1 (5 bases). This CDR3 is built from 15 residues. CDR1 and CDR2 (germline): SGHVS, FQNEAQ. V was trimmed by 6 bases and J by 5 bases, leaving 16 bases between them. This chain's CDR3 is CASRETGTVNEKLFF. The CDR3 DNA follows: TGTGCCAGCAGAGAAACCGGGACGGTGAATGAAAAACTGTTTTTT.

The CDR3 is CASSSNFDRGYGYTF. DNA for the CDR3: TGTGCCAGCAGCTCAAACTTTGACAGGGGGTATGGCTACACCTTC. This chain joins TRBV5-4 and TRBJ1-2; 9 bases fit TRBD1. Germline CDR1 and CDR2: SGHNT and YYREEE (reference sequence). The CDR3 sequence is 15 residues long. The ends lost 3 bases at V and 5 bases at J; junction bases unmatched: 8.

A single count supports this clone. The chain has TRBV2 and TRBJ2-7, with a weak D call TRBD2 (5 bases). This CDR3 contains 14 residues. Trimming pared 3 bases from V and 0 bases from J, leaving 9 bases between. CDR1 and CDR2 (germline): SNHLY, FYNNEI. CDR3 sequence reads: CASSERRSSYEQYF. The CDR3 nucleotides are TGTGCCAGCAGTGAGAGGAGGTCCTCCTACGAGCAGTACTTC.

This clone was recorded only once. This chain connects TRBV6-4 to TRBJ2-2, with 9 bases matching TRBD1. Germline assignment: CDR1 MRHNA and CDR2 SNTAGT. The length of the CDR3 is 15 residues. V trimming: 3 bases; J trimming: 6 bases; junction bases outside the gene matches: 5. CDR3 in amino acids: CASSEEQGASGELFF. For the CDR3, the DNA is TGTGCCAGCAGTGAGGAACAGGGGGCGTCCGGGGAGCTGTTTTTT.

The V call is TRBV5-4, the J call TRBJ1-1; D ambiguous. This CDR3 has 15 amino acids. Trimming removed 3 bases at V and 5 bases at J, with 17 bases between. Germline V lookup: CDR1 SGHNT, CDR2 YYREEE (reference sequence). The CDR3 reads CASSSPVAGETEAFF. The DNA of the CDR3 is TGTGCCAGCAGCTCACCGGTGGCCGGGGAGACTGAAGCTTTCTTT.

This sequence joins TRBV4-1 and TRBJ1-3; no reliable D call. The CDR3 length is 18 residues. Looked up from germline, CDR1 is MGHRA and CDR2 is YSYEKL. Deletions cut 1 base from V and 1 base from J, with 17 bases between. The CDR3 bases are TGCGCCAGCAGCCAAGTGGATATGGGATTCTTATCTGGAAACACCATATATTTT. Amino acid sequence: CASSQVDMGFLSGNTIYF.

CDR3 sequence (DNA): TGCGCCAGCAGCCAGGACAGAGCTGGAAACACCATATATTTT. Protein sequence: CASSQDRAGNTIYF. The V gene is TRBV4-3, the J gene TRBJ1-3, with D perhaps matching TRBD1 (6 bases). The CDR3 sequence is 14 residues long. Germline assignment: CDR1 LGHNA and CDR2 YSLEER. V was cut by 3 bases and J by 2 bases, with 8 bases left in between.

V usage is TRBV5-5 and J usage is TRBJ2-7; D is uncertain. V dropped 0 bases and J dropped 3 bases, with 7 bases sitting between them. Per germline, CDR1 SGHKS and CDR2 YYEKEE (reference sequence). The CDR3 has 13 residues. The CDR3 region is CASSLDLNYEQYF. Written as DNA, the CDR3 is TGTGCCAGCAGCTTGGACCTCAACTACGAGCAGTACTTC.

This clone appeared once. The V and J genes are TRBV7-2 and TRBJ2-3; no clear D. CDR3 size: 14 residues. Germline CDR1 is SGHTA and CDR2 is FQGNSA. V lost 0 bases, J lost 10 bases, and 14 bases lay in between. The CDR3 protein is CASSLASRPGSQYF. CDR3 DNA sequence: TGTGCCAGCAGCTTAGCCTCTCGTCCAGGTTCGCAGTATTTT.

The genes are TRBV30 and TRBJ1-2, with D perhaps matching TRBD1 (5 bases). V was shortened by 2 bases and J by 8 bases, with 9 bases between the two germline ends. CDR1 and CDR2 from the germline V gene are GTSNPN and SVGIG (reference sequence). This CDR3 region has 11 residues. The CDR3 nucleotides are TGTGCCTGGAGTAGACCAGGGGGCTACACCTTC. Residues: CAWSRPGGYTF.

The genes are TRBV12-3 or TRBV12-4 and TRBJ1-1; TRBD1 matches 9 bases. Germline trimming cut 6 bases from V and 13 bases from J; bases unmatched to any gene: 9. This CDR3 is 12 amino acids long. CDR3 protein: CASRGTGFAHFF. CDR3 DNA: TGTGCCAGCAGGGGGACAGGGTTCGCTCATTTCTTT.

This clone has only one observation. The rearrangement links TRBV9 to TRBJ1-6, with D perhaps matching TRBD1 (6 bases). The V gene's germline CDR1 is SGDLS and CDR2 YYNGEE. CDR3 length equals 14 residues. V lost 0 bases, J lost 7 bases, and 8 bases lay in between. Here the CDR3 DNA reads TGTGCCAGCAGCGTAGCAGGGGCCAATTCACCCCTCCACTTT. Its translation is CASSVAGANSPLHF.

Here the CDR3 DNA reads TGTGCCAGCAGCGACTCCAGGGGGGTAACGGAGACCCAGTACTTC. It codes for CASSDSRGVTETQYF. The V call is TRBV5-5, the J call TRBJ2-5; weak D call: TRBD1 (7 bases). The length of the CDR3 is 15 residues. CDR1 and CDR2 from the germline V gene are SGHKS and YYEKEE (reference sequence). Trimming took 4 bases from V and 5 from J, leaving 18 bases between them.

V gene TRBV2 combines with J gene TRBJ1-5; no firm D call. Trimming left V 0 bases short and J 2 bases short, with 11 bases between. This CDR3 region has 16 residues. CDR1 and CDR2 from the germline V gene are SNHLY and FYNNEI. This chain's CDR3 is CASSEANGRGNQPQHF. The CDR3 DNA follows: TGTGCCAGCAGTGAAGCGAACGGAAGAGGCAATCAGCCCCAGCATTTT.

The V call is TRBV5-1, the J call TRBJ2-5, with 8 bases aligning to TRBD2. The CDR3 consists of 15 residues. The V gene end was trimmed by 2 bases and the J gene end by 5 bases; junction bases not matched to a gene: 8. Germline V gene lookup returns CDR1 SGHRS and CDR2 YFSETQ. The CDR3 sequence is CASSFGTRGGETQYF. The CDR3 bases are TGCGCCAGCAGCTTCGGGACTAGAGGGGGTGAGACCCAGTACTTC.

This clone turned up a few times. The chain uses TRBV9 and TRBJ1-1; TRBD1 might be the D (5 bases). The V gene's germline CDR1 is SGDLS and CDR2 YYNGEE. The CDR3 length is 15 residues. Trimming removed 4 bases from V and 1 base from J, with 14 bases in between. CDR3 nucleotides: TGTGCCAGCAGCCCCAGGACAATAGAGAACACTGAAGCTTTCTTT. Translating gives CASSPRTIENTEAFF. The full variable domain, completed using reference TRBV9 and TRBJ1-1, is DSGVTQTPKHLITATGQRVTLRCSPRSGDLSVYWYQQSLDQGLQFLIQYYNGEERAKGNILERFSAQQFPDLHSELNLSSLELGDSALYFCASSPRTIENTEAFFGQGTRLTVV.

This chain uses TRBV7-2 with TRBJ2-1, with D possibly being TRBD1 (6 bases). The V end lost 5 bases, the J end lost 6 bases, and 14 bases lay between the germline ends. The CDR3 loop spans 14 amino acids. Germline V gives CDR1 SGHTA, CDR2 FQGNSA. The chain's CDR3 is CASSRSAGVNEQFF. CDR3 coding DNA: TGTGCCAGCAGCCGCTCCGCAGGGGTCAATGAGCAGTTCTTC.

The V gene is TRBV6-5, the J gene TRBJ2-7; 9 nucleotides align to TRBD2. With 5 bases clipped from V and 3 bases from J, the junction kept 5 bases outside the gene matches. Germline CDR1 and CDR2: MNHEY and SVGAGI. This CDR3 is 14 amino acids long. CDR3 sequence (DNA): TGTGCCAGCAGTCCCCAGACTAGCGGCTACGAGCAGTACTTC. Protein sequence: CASSPQTSGYEQYF.

V usage is TRBV3-1 (or the pseudogene TRBV3-2) and J usage is TRBJ1-2; 11 bases agree with TRBD1. Germline CDR1 LGHDT, CDR2 YNNKEL (reference sequence). V dropped 1 base and J dropped 4; count of bases not matched to a gene: 5. This CDR3 has 16 residues. CDR3 region: CASSQVIGTGGYGYTF. Written as DNA, the CDR3 is TGTGCCAGCAGCCAAGTTATAGGGACAGGGGGCTATGGCTACACCTTC.

The V call is TRBV30, the J call TRBJ1-2; 8 bases agree with TRBD1. Per germline, CDR1 GTSNPN and CDR2 SVGIG (reference sequence). The CDR3 is made up of 13 amino acids. V lost 3 bases and J lost 3; bases outside the gene matches: 3. CDR3 region: CAWSPGGDYGYTF. DNA for the CDR3: TGTGCCTGGAGCCCAGGGGGCGACTATGGCTACACCTTC. The full variable domain, in which reference TRBV30 and TRBJ1-2 provide the parts outside the CDR3, is SQTIHQWPATLVQPVGSPLSLECTVEGTSNPNLYWYRQAAGRGLQLLFYSVGIGQISSEVPQNLSASRPQDRQFILSSKKLLLSDSGFYLCAWSPGGDYGYTFGSGTRLTVV.

The chain is built from TRBV18 and TRBJ2-3, with 7 bases that match TRBD1. The CDR3 extends over 16 amino acids. Germline CDR1 KGHSH, CDR2 LQKENI. V lost 3 bases and J lost 2; bases outside the gene matches: 8. The CDR3: CASSPGRGPPTDTQYF. The CDR3 bases are TGTGCCAGCTCACCGGGAAGGGGGCCACCCACAGATACGCAGTATTTT.

This sequence joins TRBV18 and TRBJ2-7; 8 bases agree with TRBD1. The CDR3 is made up of 17 amino acids. Trimming cost V 6 bases and J 1 base; bases outside gene matches: 14. From germline, CDR1 is KGHSH and CDR2 LQKENI. The CDR3 DNA follows: TGTGCCAGCTCGGAGAAGAGACAGGGGATTGGTTCCTACGAGCAGTACTTC. Encoded protein: CASSEKRQGIGSYEQYF.

V is TRBV30 and J is TRBJ1-2; D unresolved. This CDR3 comprises 13 residues. Looked up from germline, CDR1 is GTSNPN and CDR2 is SVGIG (reference sequence). Trimming pared 0 bases from V and 10 bases from J, leaving 15 bases between. CDR3 in amino acids: CAWSVNTGGDYTF. DNA for the CDR3: TGTGCCTGGAGTGTAAACACGGGAGGCGACTACACCTTC.